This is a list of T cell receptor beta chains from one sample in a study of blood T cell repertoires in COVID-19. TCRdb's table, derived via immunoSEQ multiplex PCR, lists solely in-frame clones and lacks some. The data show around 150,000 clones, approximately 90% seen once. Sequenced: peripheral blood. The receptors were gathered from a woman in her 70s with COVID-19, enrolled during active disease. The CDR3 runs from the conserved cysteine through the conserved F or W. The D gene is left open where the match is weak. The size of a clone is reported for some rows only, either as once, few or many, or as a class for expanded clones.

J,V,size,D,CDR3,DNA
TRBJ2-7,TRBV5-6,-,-,CASSLRRGAASSYEQYF,TGTGCCAGCAGCTTGCGACGGGGGGCTGCAAGCTCCTACGAGCAGTACTTC
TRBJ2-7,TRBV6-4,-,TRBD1,CASSVEPFGTGHYEQYF,TGTGCCAGCAGTGTTGAACCCTTTGGGACAGGGCACTACGAGCAGTACTTC
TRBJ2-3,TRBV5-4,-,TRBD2,CASSSKAGGGTDTQYF,TGTGCCAGCAGCTCGAAAGCGGGGGGAGGCACAGATACGCAGTATTTT
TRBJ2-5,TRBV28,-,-,CASSLFGGETQYF,TGTGCCAGCAGTTTATTTGGGGGGGAGACCCAGTACTTC
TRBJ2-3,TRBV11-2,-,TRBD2,CASSLGASGGADTQYF,TGTGCCAGCAGCTTAGGTGCTAGCGGGGGGGCAGATACGCAGTATTTT
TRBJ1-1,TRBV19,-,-,CASSLQGWTEAFF,TGTGCCAGTAGTCTACAGGGATGGACTGAAGCTTTCTTT
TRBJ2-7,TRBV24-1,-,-,CATSDSSSGRTYEQYF,TGTGCCACCAGTGACTCCTCGAGCGGGCGTACCTACGAGCAGTACTTC
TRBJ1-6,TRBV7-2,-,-,CASSQGTNSPLHF,TGTGCCAGCAGCCAGGGGACCAATTCACCCCTCCACTTT
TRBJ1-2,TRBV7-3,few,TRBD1,CASSSSGGSGYTF,TGTGCCAGCAGCTCCTCAGGGGGATCTGGCTACACCTTC
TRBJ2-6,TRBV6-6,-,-,CASSPRTGGGSGANVLTF,TGTGCCAGCAGTCCACGAACAGGGGGAGGGTCTGGGGCCAACGTCCTGACTTTC
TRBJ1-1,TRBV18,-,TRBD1,CASSPLTGATEAFF,TGTGCCAGCTCACCACTGACAGGGGCCACTGAAGCTTTCTTT
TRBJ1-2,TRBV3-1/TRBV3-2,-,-,CASSDLGGANYGYTF,TGTGCCAGCAGCGATTTGGGGGGAGCTAACTATGGCTACACCTTC
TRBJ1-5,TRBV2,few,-,CASSLNQPQHF,TGTGCCAGCAGCCTAAATCAGCCCCAGCATTTT
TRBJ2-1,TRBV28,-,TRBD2,CASSLSTSGGLDEQFF,TGTGCCAGCAGTTTATCCACCAGCGGGGGGTTGGATGAGCAGTTCTTC
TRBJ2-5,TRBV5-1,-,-,CASSRGSEETQYF,TGCGCCAGCAGTCGCGGTTCGGAAGAGACCCAGTACTTC
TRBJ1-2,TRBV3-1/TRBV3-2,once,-,CASSQVPQNYGYTF,TGTGCCAGCAGCCAAGTTCCACAGAACTATGGCTACACCTTC
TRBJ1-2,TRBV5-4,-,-,CASSSADMGYGYTF,TGTGCCAGCAGCTCCGCGGACATGGGCTATGGCTACACCTTC
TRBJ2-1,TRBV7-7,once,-,CASSLGGPSYNEQFF,TGTGCTAGCAGCTTGGGGGGGCCCTCCTACAATGAGCAGTTCTTC
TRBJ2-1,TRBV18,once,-,CASSPRGINNEQFF,TGTGCCAGCTCACCACGAGGCATCAACAATGAGCAGTTCTTC
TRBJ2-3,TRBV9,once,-,CASSVNPGWSDTQYF,TGTGCCAGCAGCGTAAACCCGGGGTGGTCAGATACGCAGTATTTT
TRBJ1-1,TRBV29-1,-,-,CSVALVLGGTEAFF,TGCAGCGTTGCCCTGGTCCTGGGAGGGACTGAAGCTTTCTTT
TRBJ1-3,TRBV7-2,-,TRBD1,CASCQGAGNTIYF,TGTGCCAGCTGTCAGGGGGCCGGAAACACCATATATTTT
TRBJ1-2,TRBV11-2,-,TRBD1,CASSLVGTGKANYGYTF,TGTGCCAGCAGCTTAGTAGGGACAGGGAAAGCTAACTATGGCTACACCTTC
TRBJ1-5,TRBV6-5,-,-,CASSRDSSNQPQHF,TGTGCCAGCAGTAGAGACAGTAGCAATCAGCCCCAGCATTTT
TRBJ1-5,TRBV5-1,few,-,CASSLAGAERGPQHF,TGCGCCAGCAGCTTGGCTGGGGCAGAACGAGGGCCCCAGCATTTT
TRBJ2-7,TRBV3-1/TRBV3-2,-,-,CASSQVDSSYEQYF,TGTGCCAGCAGCCAGGTCGACAGCTCCTACGAGCAGTACTTC
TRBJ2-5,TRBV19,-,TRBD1,CASSRGRGQTLLKYQETQYF,TGTGCCAGTAGTAGGGGTCGGGGACAGACCCTCCTAAAGTACCAAGAGACCCAGTACTTC
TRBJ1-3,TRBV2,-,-,CASRTPRAGNTIYF,TGTGCCAGCAGGACCCCCAGGGCTGGAAACACCATATATTTT
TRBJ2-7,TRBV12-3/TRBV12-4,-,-,CASSLRGILYF,TGTGCCAGCAGTTTACGGGGGATTTTATACTTC
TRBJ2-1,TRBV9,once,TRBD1,CASSVTGGWNEQFF,TGTGCCAGCAGCGTGACAGGGGGCTGGAATGAGCAGTTCTTC
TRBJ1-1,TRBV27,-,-,CASSLEAARSVNTEAFF,TGTGCCAGCAGTTTGGAGGCTGCGCGGAGCGTGAACACTGAAGCTTTCTTT
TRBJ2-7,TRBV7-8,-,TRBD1,CASSSGQGASSYEQYF,TGTGCCAGCAGCTCAGGACAGGGGGCTAGCTCCTACGAGCAGTACTTC
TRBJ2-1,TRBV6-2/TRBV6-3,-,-,CASSPPVNSYSYNEQFF,TGTGCCAGCAGCCCCCCCGTAAACTCCTACTCCTACAATGAGCAGTTCTTC
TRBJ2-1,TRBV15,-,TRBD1,CATSRGGWTGGNEQFF,TGTGCCACCAGCAGGGGGGGATGGACAGGGGGCAATGAGCAGTTCTTC
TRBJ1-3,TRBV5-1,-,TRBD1,CASSLVGQGFSGNTIYF,TGCGCCAGCAGCTTGGTGGGACAGGGTTTCTCTGGAAACACCATATATTTT
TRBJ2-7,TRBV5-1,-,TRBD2,CASSLAAGGLSEQYF,TGCGCCAGCAGCTTGGCCGCGGGGGGATTATCCGAGCAGTACTTC
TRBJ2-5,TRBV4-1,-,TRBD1,CASSQRDRGRETQYF,TGCGCCAGCAGCCAGCGAGACAGGGGTCGCGAGACCCAGTACTTC
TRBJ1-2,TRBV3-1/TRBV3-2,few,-,CASSQDTSGSHTF,TGTGCCAGCAGCCAAGATACGTCGGGTTCCCACACCTTC
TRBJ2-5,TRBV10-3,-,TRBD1,CAINRDRGTETQYF,TGTGCCATCAACCGGGACAGGGGGACAGAGACCCAGTACTTC
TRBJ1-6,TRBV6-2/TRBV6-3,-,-,CASGPGFLGAPLHF,TGTGCCAGCGGCCCCGGATTCTTGGGAGCACCCCTCCACTTT
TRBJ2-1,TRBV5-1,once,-,CASSLANRSRIGYNEQFF,TGCGCCAGCAGCTTGGCCAACAGGTCCCGGATAGGCTACAATGAGCAGTTCTTC
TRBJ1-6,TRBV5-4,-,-,CASSLEGRAPDSPLHF,TGTGCCAGCAGCTTGGAGGGCAGGGCACCCGATTCACCCCTCCACTTT
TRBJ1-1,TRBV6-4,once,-,CASNRQRNTEAFF,TGTGCCAGCAATCGACAGAGGAACACTGAAGCTTTCTTT
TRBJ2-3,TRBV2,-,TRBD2,CASSYGLAGYTQYF,TGTGCCAGCAGTTATGGACTAGCGGGGTATACGCAGTATTTT
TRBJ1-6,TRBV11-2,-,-,CASSLLPPAGNSPLHF,TGTGCCAGCAGCTTACTTCCCCCAGCGGGGAATTCACCCCTCCACTTT
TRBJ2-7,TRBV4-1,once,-,CASSQDVLLRSYEQYF,TGCGCCAGCAGCCAAGACGTTCTATTACGCTCCTACGAGCAGTACTTC
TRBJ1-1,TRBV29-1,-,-,CSVEETGTEAFF,TGCAGCGTTGAGGAGACGGGAACTGAAGCTTTCTTT
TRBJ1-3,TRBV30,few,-,CAWRMGQVNTIYF,TGTGCCTGGAGAATGGGGCAGGTGAACACCATATATTTT
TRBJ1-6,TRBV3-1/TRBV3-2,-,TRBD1,CASSRTGMGSPLHF,TGTGCCAGCAGCCGGACAGGGATGGGTTCACCCCTCCACTTT
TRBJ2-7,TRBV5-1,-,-,CASSLAGFSYEQYF,TGCGCCAGCAGCTTGGCCGGGTTTTCTTACGAGCAGTACTTC
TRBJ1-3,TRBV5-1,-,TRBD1,CASSLSGQTFSGNTIYF,TGCGCCAGCAGCTTGTCGGGACAGACATTCTCTGGAAACACCATATATTTT
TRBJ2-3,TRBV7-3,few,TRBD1,CASSQGVNRDTDTQYF,TGTGCCAGCAGCCAGGGGGTTAACAGGGACACAGATACGCAGTATTTT
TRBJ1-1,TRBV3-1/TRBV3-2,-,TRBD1,CASSPRQGSTEAFF,TGTGCCAGCAGCCCCCGACAGGGCAGCACTGAAGCTTTCTTT
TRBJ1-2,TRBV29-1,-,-,CSATTDLYGYTF,TGCAGCGCCACGACAGATCTCTATGGCTACACCTTC